This TCR beta chain was observed in a study of blood T cell repertoires in COVID-19 (dated by TCRdb to the early 2020s). Notes on the research overall: Collaborator samples came from the United States, Italy and Spain and covered acute and convalescent phases of COVID-19. The samples were drawn from the first 160 participants of the ongoing ImmuneRACE study and from more than 1,000 subjects provided by 6 global collaborators. Subjects who had been exposed to COVID-19, were actively infected with it, or had recovered from it provided the deeply sampled blood TCRbeta repertoires that made up the dataset. Where available, HLA class I and class II types were taken from metadata supplied by the sample provider and were not determined by assay-based typing. The prospective study material was composed of cDNA or gDNA derived from T cells, B-cell-depleted T cells, or PBMCs. The repertoires were made available in a free public database intended to serve as a resource for research on the immune response to SARS-CoV-2. Nearly every sample came with metadata listing a de-identified subject ID, COVID-19 status, age in years and sex. General study outcomes and caveats: Clinical and demographic metadata were provided uncurated, with the amount varying by source and participant.

This clone appeared a single time. Its target antigen remains unknown. No much larger clonotype is one base removed from it; base qualities were not supplied. Including the terminal cysteine and phenylalanine, the CDR3 comprises 17 residues. Solely the CDR3 DNA is kept, with 51 bases framed from the first base. Compared with germline, V lacks 0 bases and J lacks 1 base; bases without a gene match: 2. CDR1 and CDR2 were assigned from the germline V gene (reference sequence) as MNHEY and SMNVEV. Participants in the prospective study were enrolled through a virtual design, were aged 18 to 89 years, and lived in approximately 24 United States geographic areas. In the prospective study, cohorts were assigned on the basis of participant-reported clinical history obtained from a screening survey and a study questionnaire. For ImmuneRACE Cohort 3, a participant was defined as recovered based on two consecutive negative NP/OP PCR tests, clearance by a healthcare professional, or resolution of symptoms. In the prospective study, whole blood, serum and a nasopharyngeal or oropharyngeal swab were collected from each participant by mobile phlebotomists. Prospective study participants could optionally give additional blood draws and questionnaires over an approximately 2-month period. Before DNA extraction, blood samples from the prospective study were shipped at room temperature or frozen.

The immunoSEQ Assay, a bias-controlled multiplex PCR, was used to amplify TCRbeta CDR3 regions from genomic DNA. The paper's data handling went like this. The number of nucleated cells in each sample was estimated by amplification of reference gene primers within the assay. To quantify the absolute abundance of each unique TCRbeta CDR3 rearrangement, sequence reads were collapsed and filtered. Productive Simpson clonality was computed per sample as the square root of Simpson's diversity index over productive rearrangements. Drawn from immuneACCESS, this table holds only the in-frame rearrangements with V and J called that TCRdb kept. Clones are partly lost; checked studies trace under half to an unresolved V gene and leave the rest unexplained. V, J and clone size are those of that table, while D and trimming were read from the DNA. The sample yields hundreds of thousands of clones; around 91% were counted once. The top ten hold approximately 1.2% of the sample.

Recombination connected TRBV27 to TRBJ2-2; a stretch of 10 junction bases matches TRBD2. The sample consisted of PBMCs or T cells enriched from blood (not recorded which). The clonotype was recovered from a man aged 25-40 years who had recovered from COVID-19. CDR3 reads: CASSLSRTSGNTGELFF. The nucleotides read TGTGCCAGCAGTTTATCCCGGACTAGCGGGAACACCGGGGAGCTGTTTTTT.